The T cell receptor (beta chain) described here comes from a study of blood T cells in healthy people across ages. Study findings and constraints: Strongly correlated with naive T cell percentage was TCR beta diversity.

The individuals who served as donors were healthy Caucasians living in Russia, aged about 6 to 90. Each donor had about 10 milliliters of peripheral blood drawn. Trimming removed 3 bases from V and 11 bases from J, with 13 bases in between. The CDR3 extends over 12 amino acids. CDR1 is SEHNR and CDR2 is FQNEAQ in the germline V gene (reference sequence). Primed by a sample-barcoded 5' primer and a J-beta primer mix, a second PCR proceeded for about 6 to 11 cycles. TCRdb used MiXCR to reprocess the 5' RACE reads, holding one entry per CDR3 protein. Seen here are 550,000 to 700,000 distinct CDR3 sequences, about 25% observed once, and the top ten hold around 20%. This clonotype was observed a few times. The antigen remains unidentified.

The source material was blood. The rearrangement joins TRBV7-9 to TRBJ2-5; D is undetermined. The source is a woman in her 70s in good health. The DNA of the CDR3 is TGTGCCAGCAGCTTCTCCTCAGGCGAACAGTACTTC. Its translation: CASSFSSGEQYF.